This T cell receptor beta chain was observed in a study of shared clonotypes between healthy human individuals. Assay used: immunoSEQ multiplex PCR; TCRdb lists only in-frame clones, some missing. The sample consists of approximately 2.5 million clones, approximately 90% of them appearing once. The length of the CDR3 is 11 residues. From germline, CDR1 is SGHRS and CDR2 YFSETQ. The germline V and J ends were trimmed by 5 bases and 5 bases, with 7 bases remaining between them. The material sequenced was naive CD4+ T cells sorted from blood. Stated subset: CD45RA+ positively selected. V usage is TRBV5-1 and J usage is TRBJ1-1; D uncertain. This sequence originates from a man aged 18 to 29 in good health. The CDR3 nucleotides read TGCGCCAGCAGGGGAGAAACTGAAGCTTTCTTT. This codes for CASRGETEAFF.